The 22 T cell receptor beta chains below were found in one sample sequenced in a study of T cell responses to AZD1222 COVID-19 vaccine. The protocol was immunoSEQ multiplex PCR, while the TCRdb copy is restricted to in-frame clones and leaves out a portion. The sample contains 91,000 or so clones, 92% of which appear only once. The material sequenced was peripheral blood, taken 28 days after the second AZD1222 dose. The origin of the receptors is an adult who received the AZD1222 COVID-19 vaccine.

The rearrangement links TRBV4-1 to TRBJ1-5; D possibly corresponds to TRBD1 (6 bases). CDR3 length equals 16 residues. Trimming removed 0 bases at V and 6 bases at J, with 15 bases between. CDR1 and CDR2 from the germline V gene are MGHRA and YSYEKL. DNA of the CDR3: TGCGCCAGCAGCCAAGAAGGAACAGGGTCCGTTCAGCCCCAGCATTTT. Its translation is CASSQEGTGSVQPQHF.

The chain carries TRBV11-2 and TRBJ2-1; TRBD2 matches at 8 bases. V gave up 5 bases and J gave up 0 bases; unmatched junction bases: 12. CDR3 length: 18 amino acids. The germline V gene encodes CDR1 SGHAT and CDR2 FQNNGV. DNA of the CDR3: TGTGCCAGCAGCCCACCGCTTGGCGGGGGGAGCTCCTACAATGAGCAGTTCTTC. This translates into CASSPPLGGGSSYNEQFF.

The J gene is TRBJ2-5, the V gene TRBV19; D is possibly TRBD1 (6 bases). The CDR3 has 14 residues. Trimming shortened V by 4 bases and J by 0 bases, and 9 bases separated the two germline ends. CDR1 and CDR2 (germline): LNHDA, SQIVND (reference sequence). The CDR3 reads CASSTGTYQETQYF. The CDR3 nucleotides read TGTGCCAGTAGTACCGGGACATACCAAGAGACCCAGTACTTC.

This clone appeared a single time. The chain has TRBV11-3 and TRBJ2-5, with 8 bases fitting TRBD2. CDR1 is SGHNT and CDR2 is YENEEA in the germline V gene. After removal of 6 bases from V and 3 bases from J, the junction contained 9 bases not matched to a gene. This CDR3 has 15 amino acids. The CDR3 loop reads CASSPVGLAEETQYF. CDR3 sequence (DNA): TGTGCCAGCAGTCCCGTCGGACTAGCTGAAGAGACCCAGTACTTC.

This chain joins TRBV11-1 and TRBJ2-7, with D perhaps matching TRBD2 (5 bases). Trimming removed 3 bases at V and 0 bases at J, with 12 bases between. The CDR3 has 15 residues. The V gene's germline CDR1 is SGHAT and CDR2 FQDESV (reference sequence). CDR3 region: CASSFGLQASYEQYF. CDR3 DNA sequence: TGTGCCAGCAGCTTCGGACTTCAGGCCTCCTACGAGCAGTACTTC. Combining the CDR3 with reference TRBV11-1 and TRBJ2-7 gives the whole variable domain EAEVAQSPRYKITEKSQAVAFWCDPISGHATLYWYRQILGQGPELLVQFQDESVVDDSQLPKDRFSAERLKGVDSTLKIQPAELGDSAMYLCASSFGLQASYEQYFGPGTRLTVT.

The J gene is TRBJ2-5, the V gene TRBV7-2; TRBD1 aligns across 8 bases. J lost 2 bases, V lost 3 bases, and 11 bases had no gene match. The germline V gene encodes CDR1 SGHTA and CDR2 FQGNSA. The length of the CDR3 is 17 residues. Written as DNA, the CDR3 is TGTGCCAGCAGCTTTTCAGGGGGCGCGAGCTCACAAGAGACCCAGTACTTC. This translates into CASSFSGGASSQETQYF.

This clone is medium-sized by share. The sample holds other DNA sequences that translate to the same CDR3. The chain joins TRBV6-5 to TRBJ2-1; 9 nucleotides agree with TRBD1. Trimming at V came to 6 bases and at J to 7 bases, leaving 10 bases not matched to a gene. CDR3 size: 15 residues. CDR1 and CDR2 (germline): MNHEY, SVGAGI. CDR3 sequence (DNA): TGTGCCAGCAGGTCAGGGGACAGGGAGGCGAATGAGCAGTTCTTC. Its translation is CASRSGDREANEQFF.

The rearrangement joins TRBV18 to TRBJ2-3; 9 bases agree with TRBD1. CDR3 length: 16 amino acids. V was clipped by 4 bases and J by 5 bases; unmatched bases: 10. Germline lookup yields CDR1 KGHSH and CDR2 LQKENI. CDR3 in amino acids: CASSLDTGGSVDTQYF. CDR3 bases: TGTGCCAGCTCACTCGATACAGGGGGCTCGGTAGATACGCAGTATTTT. The whole variable domain, filled in from reference TRBV18 and TRBJ2-3, reads NAGVMQNPRHLVRRRGQEARLRCSPMKGHSHVYWYRQLPEEGLKFMVYLQKENIIDESGMPKERFSAEFPKEGPSILRIQQVVRGDSAAYFCASSLDTGGSVDTQYFGPGTRLTVL.

This chain links TRBV19 with TRBJ2-7; perhaps TRBD1 as D (5 bases). This CDR3 has 13 amino acids. V was trimmed by 7 bases and J by 4 bases, leaving 14 bases between them. Germline CDR1 LNHDA, CDR2 SQIVND (reference sequence). The CDR3 bases are TGTGCCAGTAAGGTCCAGGGCTCTTACGAGCAGTACTTC. Protein sequence: CASKVQGSYEQYF.

The chain carries TRBV27 and TRBJ1-6; D not certain. Germline CDR1 MNHEY, CDR2 SMNVEV (reference sequence). V was trimmed by 0 bases and J by 7 bases, leaving 7 bases between them. The CDR3 runs 14 residues. The CDR3 loop is CASSLSMGNSPLHF. The DNA of the CDR3 is TGTGCCAGCAGTTTATCGATGGGGAATTCACCCCTCCACTTT.

In DNA, the CDR3 is TGTGCCAGTAGTATAGGAGTCCTTGGGGCCTACGAGCAGTACTTC. Translation: CASSIGVLGAYEQYF. The chain links TRBV19 to TRBJ2-7; D call uncertain. CDR1 LNHDA and CDR2 SQIVND come from the germline V gene (reference sequence). This CDR3 contains 15 residues. V lost 1 base to trimming and J lost 2 bases, with 12 bases between them.

The chain combines TRBV9 with TRBJ2-1, with 10 bases fitting TRBD2. With 0 bases clipped from V and 7 bases from J, the junction kept 10 bases outside the gene matches. Germline-derived CDR1 and CDR2 are SGDLS and YYNGEE. This CDR3 region has 17 residues. The CDR3 protein is CASSVGGAAGGLNEQFF. In DNA form, the CDR3 reads TGTGCCAGCAGCGTAGGAGGCGCAGCGGGGGGGTTGAATGAGCAGTTCTTC.

CDR3: CSAARGFTVGTEAFF. In DNA, the CDR3 is TGCAGCGCTGCTAGGGGCTTTACAGTAGGGACTGAAGCTTTCTTT. V gene TRBV29-1 combines with J gene TRBJ1-1; the D gene is possibly TRBD1 (5 bases). Trimming took off 7 bases at V and 5 bases at J, with 23 bases between the two ends. The germline CDR1 and CDR2 sequences are SQVTM and ANQGSEA. The CDR3 length is 15 residues.

The rearrangement links TRBV2 to TRBJ1-2; D possibly corresponds to TRBD1 (5 bases). CDR1 SNHLY and CDR2 FYNNEI come from the germline V gene. This CDR3 comprises 14 residues. V lost 8 bases and J 7 bases, leaving 20 bases between the germline ends. The CDR3 nucleotides are TGTGCCAGCGGTCGTTGGGGGGGAATATCTGGCTACACCTTC. Its translation: CASGRWGGISGYTF.

The CDR3 loop reads CASSLGGSSYNEQFF. The CDR3 nucleotides read TGTGCCAGCAGCTTGGGAGGAAGCTCCTACAATGAGCAGTTCTTC. The rearrangement joins TRBV5-6 to TRBJ2-1; no firm D call. Germline-derived CDR1 and CDR2 are SGHDT and YYEEEE. CDR3 length equals 15 residues. Trimming left V 0 bases short and J 0 bases short, with 7 bases between.

This clone was picked up a small number of times. The chain links TRBV6-1 to TRBJ1-5; weak D call: TRBD1 (5 bases). Trimming took off 3 bases at V and 2 bases at J, with 11 bases between the two ends. CDR3 length: 15 residues. CDR1 is MNHNS and CDR2 is SASEGT in the germline V gene. In DNA, the CDR3 is TGTGCCAGCAGTGAGGGTGGGGGAGGCAATCAGCCCCAGCATTTT. It is translated as CASSEGGGGNQPQHF.

This sequence joins TRBV19 and TRBJ2-1, with 9 bases fitting TRBD2. CDR1 is LNHDA and CDR2 is SQIVND in the germline V gene (reference sequence). The CDR3 contains 15 residues. J was trimmed by 4 bases and V by 2 bases; bases with no gene match: 3. CDR3 bases: TGTGCCAGTAGTATAACGCGGGGGGGATACAATGAGCAGTTCTTC. Amino acid sequence: CASSITRGGYNEQFF.

The chain links TRBV2 to TRBJ2-5; TRBD2 matches at 10 bases. V dropped 7 bases and J dropped 4; count of bases not matched to a gene: 6. The CDR3 contains 14 residues. Per germline, CDR1 SNHLY and CDR2 FYNNEI. The CDR3 bases are TGTGCCAGCAACCCTAGCGGGGGCTCAGAGACCCAGTACTTC. Residues: CASNPSGGSETQYF.

This clone was counted once. The chain has TRBV2 and TRBJ1-5; D possibly corresponds to TRBD1 (5 bases). The CDR3 extends over 15 amino acids. Germline loops: CDR1 SNHLY, CDR2 FYNNEI. The germline V and J ends were trimmed by 8 bases and 3 bases, with 17 bases remaining between them. This CDR3 is CASRQSGGINQPQHF. CDR3 coding DNA: TGTGCCAGCCGTCAGTCGGGGGGGATCAATCAGCCCCAGCATTTT.

The chain has TRBV5-5 and TRBJ1-3; TRBD1 might be the D (6 bases). Trimming stripped 3 bases from V and 4 bases from J, with 17 bases between. The CDR3 runs to 16 residues. In germline, CDR1 is SGHKS, CDR2 YYEKEE (reference sequence). The CDR3: CASSSVGRGTGNTIYF. CDR3 DNA: TGTGCCAGCAGCTCGGTGGGCCGCGGGACAGGAAACACCATATATTTT.

The V and J genes are TRBV25-1 and TRBJ1-3; a possible D gene is TRBD1 (6 bases). V was pared by 3 bases and J by 4 bases, with 19 bases between. The CDR3 totals 17 residues. Germline V CDR1 and CDR2: MGHDK, SYGVNS. CDR3 nucleotide sequence: TGTGCCAGCAGTGACCCTCCGGGGGGGCGAGGAGGAAACACCATATATTTT. Its protein is CASSDPPGGRGGNTIYF.

The chain carries TRBV4-2 and TRBJ1-4, with D unclear. V shed 0 bases and J shed 4 bases, with 6 bases lying between them. The germline CDR1 and CDR2 sequences are LGHNA and YNFKEQ. The CDR3 runs to 14 residues. DNA for the CDR3: TGTGCCAGCAGCCAAGAGGGGTATAATGAAAAACTGTTTTTT. This sequence encodes CASSQEGYNEKLFF.